Below, 23 T cell receptor beta chains from the same sample are listed, as sequenced in a study of memory B cells and T cells in multiple sclerosis. These receptors lack a known antigen. Stimulus-free culture yielded autoproliferating CFSE-dim and non-proliferating CFSE-high T cells, each sequenced separately. Replicate wells were pooled after around seven days of stimulus-free culture of roughly 5x10^7 CFSE-labeled PBMCs. Produced via immunoSEQ multiplex PCR; TCRdb's table is partial and in-frame only. The sample has fewer than 40,000 clones, roughly 83% seen once. The sample comprised PBMCs from blood kept in culture. Every receptor here comes from a human donor with multiple sclerosis.

This chain's CDR3 is CSVEDRGGPGANVLTF. The CDR3 DNA reads TGCAGCGTTGAAGATCGTGGGGGGCCTGGGGCCAACGTCCTGACTTTC. The J gene is TRBJ2-6, the V gene TRBV29-1; D may be TRBD1 or TRBD2 (6 bases each). The V gene's germline CDR1 is SQVTM and CDR2 ANQGSEA. There are 16 residues in the CDR3. The V and J ends lost 0 bases and 2 bases respectively, with 11 bases between them.

V is TRBV7-2 and J is TRBJ2-7; the D gene is possibly TRBD1 (6 bases). CDR1 is SGHTA, CDR2 FQGNSA, per germline. The ends were cut back, 5 bases at V and 2 bases at J, with 16 bases in the middle. The CDR3 covers 15 residues. CDR3 in DNA: TGTGCCAGCAGCCGCACGGACTCAGGGGCCTACGAGCAGTACTTC. Translation: CASSRTDSGAYEQYF.

This clone was counted between two and nine times. The CDR3 reads CASSQDKGNGIYGYTF. The CDR3, as DNA: TGCGCCAGCAGCCAAGACAAAGGAAATGGTATCTATGGCTACACCTTC. The chain couples TRBV4-1 to TRBJ1-2; no reliable D call. The V gene's germline CDR1 is MGHRA and CDR2 YSYEKL. The V end was cut by 0 bases, the J end by 4 bases, with 15 bases between. This CDR3 comprises 16 residues.

J is TRBJ2-1 and V is TRBV5-4; 14 bases line up with TRBD2. With 5 bases clipped from V and 8 bases from J, the junction kept 6 bases outside the gene matches. CDR3 length equals 15 residues. The germline CDR1 and CDR2 sequences are SGHNT and YYREEE (reference sequence). The DNA of the CDR3 is TGTGCCAGCAGTCCCGGACTAGCGGGAGGCCATGAGCAGTTCTTC. This encodes CASSPGLAGGHEQFF.

CDR3 region: CASSGGYEQYF. The CDR3 region has the DNA TGCGCCAGCAGTGGAGGCTACGAGCAGTACTTC. The genes are TRBV5-1 and TRBJ2-7; D might be TRBD2 (5 bases). The CDR3 contains 11 residues. Trimming left V 5 bases short and J 3 bases short, with 6 bases between. Looked up from germline, CDR1 is SGHRS and CDR2 is YFSETQ.

CDR3 in amino acids: CASSLRVAGGYPGANVLTF. CDR3 bases: TGTGCCAGCAGTCTGCGGGTAGCGGGGGGGTATCCTGGGGCCAACGTCCTGACTTTC. This chain connects TRBV27 to TRBJ2-6; TRBD2 agrees at 11 bases. J gave up 2 bases and V 5 bases, and 11 bases lay outside the gene matches. The CDR3 has 19 amino acids. CDR1 and CDR2 from the germline V gene are MNHEY and SMNVEV (reference sequence).

To note about this clone: A read error may account for a junction end that differs from germline. This chain connects TRBV5-1 to TRBJ1-1; D is undetermined. The CDR3 is 14 amino acids. Germline V gives CDR1 SGHRS, CDR2 YFSETQ. Here the CDR3 reads CASSRGPPNAEAFF. CDR3 sequence (DNA): TGCGCCAGCAGCCGAGGACCCCCGAACGCTGAAGCTTTCTTT.

The table lists this clone with a few counts. The rearrangement joins TRBV7-9 to TRBJ1-3; no clear D gene. Trimming pared 2 bases from V and 1 base from J, leaving 6 bases between. The CDR3 contains 14 residues. Germline CDR1 is SEHNR and CDR2 is FQNEAQ (reference sequence). CDR3 region: CASSLSVSGNTIYF. CDR3 DNA sequence: TGTGCCAGCAGCTTATCCGTATCTGGAAACACCATATATTTT. Based on the CDR3 plus reference TRBV7-9 and TRBJ1-3, the full variable domain is DTGVSQNPRHKITKRGQNVTFRCDPISEHNRLYWYRQTLGQGPEFLTYFQNEAQLEKSRLLSDRFSAERPKGSFSTLEIQRTEQGDSAMYLCASSLSVSGNTIYFGEGSWLTVV.

The chain carries TRBV5-6 and TRBJ1-1, with D maybe TRBD1 (5 bases). V was clipped by 10 bases and J by 5 bases, with 21 bases between them. This CDR3 is 14 amino acids long. In germline, CDR1 is SGHDT, CDR2 YYEEEE. CDR3 sequence: CASTTGTSLTEAFF. As DNA, the CDR3 is TGTGCCTCCACAACCGGGACCTCCTTGACTGAAGCTTTCTTT.

The CDR3 coding sequence is TGTGCCACCAGCAGAGATGGGAACAGGGCGTTCTACGAGCAGTACTTC. It is translated as CATSRDGNRAFYEQYF. This sequence joins TRBV15 and TRBJ2-5; D is possibly TRBD1 (6 bases). The end of the DNA aligns better with TRBJ2-7, so the J call may be wrong. The V gene's germline CDR1 is LNHNV and CDR2 YYDKDF (reference sequence). There are 16 residues in the CDR3.

This chain connects TRBV19 to TRBJ1-1; D possibly corresponds to TRBD1 (5 bases). Trimming took off 6 bases at V and 1 base at J, with 12 bases between the two ends. Germline-derived CDR1 and CDR2 are LNHDA and SQIVND (reference sequence). This CDR3 has 14 residues. This chain's CDR3 is CASRNRDRNTEAFF. CDR3 nucleotide sequence: TGTGCCAGTAGGAACCGCGACAGGAACACTGAAGCTTTCTTT.

The chain recombines TRBV7-2 with TRBJ2-7; 12 positions agree with TRBD2. CDR1 SGHTA and CDR2 FQGNSA come from the germline V gene. V trimming: 2 bases; J trimming: 7 bases; junction bases outside the gene matches: 6. The CDR3 loop spans 15 amino acids. CDR3 residues: CASSLRLAGAGEQYF. DNA for the CDR3: TGTGCCAGCAGCTTAAGACTAGCGGGAGCTGGTGAGCAGTACTTC.

V usage is TRBV7-2 and J usage is TRBJ2-1; D is undetermined. From germline, CDR1 is SGHTA and CDR2 FQGNSA. CDR3 length: 16 residues. Between the trimmed V and J ends, which lost 4 bases and 0 bases, there was a span of 13 bases. The CDR3: CASSSIPLLSYNEQFF. For the CDR3, the DNA is TGTGCCAGCAGCTCAATACCACTCCTCTCCTACAATGAGCAGTTCTTC.

The rearrangement links TRBV11-2 to TRBJ2-1; D not certain. The germline CDR1 and CDR2 sequences are SGHAT and FQNNGV. V was pared by 5 bases and J by 8 bases, with 7 bases between. The length of the CDR3 is 11 residues. CDR3: CASSPRDEQFF. The CDR3 DNA follows: TGTGCCAGCAGCCCCCGGGATGAGCAGTTCTTC.

This clone was detected once. The chain carries TRBV2 and TRBJ2-1, with TRBD2 identical over 10 bases. V dropped 5 bases and J dropped 1; count of bases not matched to a gene: 5. The CDR3 length is 16 residues. Germline CDR1 and CDR2: SNHLY and FYNNEI. This chain's CDR3 is CASSSGGASSYNEQFF. In DNA form, the CDR3 reads TGTGCCAGCAGTAGCGGGGGGGCCTCATCCTACAATGAGCAGTTCTTC. The full variable domain, rest sourced from reference TRBV2 and TRBJ2-1, is EPEVTQTPSHQVTQMGQEVILRCVPISNHLYFYWYRQILGQKVEFLVSFYNNEISEKSEIFDDQFSVERPDGSNFTLKIRSTKLEDSAMYFCASSSGGASSYNEQFFGPGTRLTVL.

The chain employs TRBV29-1 and TRBJ2-3; D not resolved. Germline V lookup: CDR1 SQVTM, CDR2 ANQGSEA. The CDR3 is 14 residues long. The V gene lost 4 bases and the J gene lost 2 bases, with 13 bases spanning the gap. CDR3 sequence: CSVVDKTYTDTQYF. The CDR3 nucleotides are TGCAGCGTTGTTGACAAGACCTACACAGATACGCAGTATTTT.

The chain links TRBV27 to TRBJ2-3; D perhaps matches TRBD2 (6 bases). Germline V CDR1 and CDR2: MNHEY, SMNVEV (reference sequence). This CDR3 contains 11 residues. V was pared by 10 bases and J by 8 bases, with 13 bases between. The CDR3 bases are TGTGCCACCCATCGAGCGGGTACGCAGTATTTT. Protein: CATHRAGTQYF.

This chain joins TRBV5-1 and TRBJ2-2, with a tentative D call TRBD1 (6 bases). CDR1 and CDR2 (germline): SGHRS, YFSETQ. The CDR3 totals 15 residues. V dropped 3 bases and J dropped 4 bases, with 13 bases sitting between them. CDR3 sequence (DNA): TGCGCCAGCAGCTGGACAGTCATTCCCACCGGGGAGCTGTTTTTT. Translating gives CASSWTVIPTGELFF.

The chain uses TRBV7-8 and TRBJ2-5; D is possibly TRBD2 (7 bases). The V end was cut by 1 base, the J end by 3 bases, with 24 bases between. The CDR3 contains 19 residues. Germline assignment: CDR1 SGHVS and CDR2 FQNEAQ. CDR3 DNA sequence: TGTGCCAGCAGCTTAGTCCCGACGTGGGGGGCGGGGGAAGAAGAGACCCAGTACTTC. This encodes CASSLVPTWGAGEEETQYF.

This clone was seen a few times. The gene calls are TRBV5-4 and TRBJ1-2; 9 bases fit TRBD1. V lost 4 bases to trimming and J lost 8 bases; unmatched junction nucleotides: 6. The CDR3 is made up of 13 amino acids. Germline-derived CDR1 and CDR2 are SGHNT and YYREEE (reference sequence). CDR3 in amino acids: CASSIGTGYGYTF. CDR3 bases: TGTGCCAGCAGCATCGGGACAGGGTACGGCTACACCTTC.

The chain employs TRBV18 and TRBJ1-5; weak D call: TRBD1 (5 bases). The CDR3 covers 19 residues. CDR1 KGHSH and CDR2 LQKENI come from the germline V gene. The V and J ends lost 4 bases and 3 bases respectively, with 25 bases between them. Written as DNA, the CDR3 is TGTGCCAGCTCACTAGACCGGGGCGGCTTTGGGATCGACAATCAGCCCCAGCATTTT. The encoded protein is CASSLDRGGFGIDNQPQHF.

This rearrangement joins TRBV7-9 to TRBJ2-5, with D unresolved. Deletions cut 5 bases from V and 6 bases from J, with 10 bases between. Germline CDR1 and CDR2: SEHNR and FQNEAQ (reference sequence). This CDR3 region has 12 residues. The CDR3 DNA reads TGTGCCAGCAGCCCAGACTTCCAGACCCAGTACTTC. Translation: CASSPDFQTQYF.

The chain is built from TRBV9 and TRBJ2-3; possibly TRBD2 for D (6 bases). The CDR3 is 15 amino acids. Germline V gene sequence: CDR1 SGDLS, CDR2 YYNGEE. The V end lost 0 bases, the J end lost 8 bases, and 16 bases lay between the germline ends. The CDR3 loop is CASSVVTRLGVTQYF. CDR3 coding DNA: TGTGCCAGCAGCGTAGTAACCCGACTAGGGGTTACGCAGTATTTT.